This T cell receptor (beta chain) was documented in a study of Graves' ophthalmopathy and Graves' hyperthyroidism. V gave up 5 bases and J gave up 10 bases, with 17 bases separating them. This CDR3 contains 13 residues. CDR1 and CDR2 from the germline V gene are SGHTA and FQGTGA. As to this clonotype: What it binds is unknown.

Study-level results: Blood also contained most of the expanded thyroid clonotypes above 0.001 frequency. Ophthalmopathy cases were distinguished from stable hyperthyroidism by a 13-signature model, reaching about 85% sensitivity and over 80% specificity.

Amplification targeted the TCR beta CDR3 regions, with RNA transcripts as the source material. First-round RT-PCR employed HTBI primers, with a second-round multiplex PCR after it. Each CDR3 protein is one row after TCRdb ran MiXCR on the multiplex PCR reads. Here the sample spans around 340,000 distinct CDR3 sequences, 15% to 20% being singletons. The chain uses TRBV7-3 and TRBJ1-1, with D tentatively TRBD1 (5 bases). This TCR derives from an adult man with Graves' ophthalmopathy. Sequencing was done on a sample of peripheral blood. CDR3 DNA: TGTGCCAGCAGCGCCTCAGGGAGGGTGGGAGCTTTCTTT. Its translation: CASSASGRVGAFF. The full variable domain, completed using reference TRBV7-3 and TRBJ1-1, is GAGVSQTPSNKVTEKGKYVELRCDPISGHTALYWYRQSLGQGPEFLIYFQGTGAADDSGLPNDRFFAVRPEGSVSTLKIQRTERGDSAVYLCASSASGRVGAFFGQGTRLTVV.